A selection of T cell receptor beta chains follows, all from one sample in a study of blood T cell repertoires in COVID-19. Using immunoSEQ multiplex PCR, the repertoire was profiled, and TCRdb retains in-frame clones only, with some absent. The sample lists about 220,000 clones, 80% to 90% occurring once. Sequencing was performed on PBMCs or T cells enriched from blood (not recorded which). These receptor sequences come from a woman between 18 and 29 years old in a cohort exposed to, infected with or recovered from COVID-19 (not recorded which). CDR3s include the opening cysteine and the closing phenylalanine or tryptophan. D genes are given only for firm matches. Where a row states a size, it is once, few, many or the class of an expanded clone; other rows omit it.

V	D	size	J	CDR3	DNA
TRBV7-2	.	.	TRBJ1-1	CASSLVSQGSGTEAFF	TGTGCCAGCAGCTTAGTTTCCCAGGGATCTGGCACTGAAGCTTTCTTT
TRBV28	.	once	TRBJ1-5	CASSSGMRGNQPQHF	TGTGCCAGCAGTTCCGGGATGAGGGGCAATCAGCCCCAGCATTTT
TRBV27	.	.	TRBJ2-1	CASSLRGTEFYNEQFF	TGTGCCAGCAGTTTACGCGGGACAGAATTCTACAATGAGCAGTTCTTC
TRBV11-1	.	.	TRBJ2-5	CASSFPWQGMETQYF	TGTGCCAGCAGCTTCCCATGGCAGGGGATGGAGACCCAGTACTTC
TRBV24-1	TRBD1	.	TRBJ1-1	CATASGGPETEAFF	TGTGCCACCGCTTCAGGGGGGCCTGAAACTGAAGCTTTCTTT
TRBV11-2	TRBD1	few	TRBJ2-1	CASSFGTGGINEQFF	TGTGCCAGCAGCTTCGGGACAGGGGGCATCAATGAGCAGTTCTTC
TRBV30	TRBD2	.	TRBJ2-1	CAWSVTGLAGGPRFGNEQFF	TGTGCCTGGAGTGTCACCGGACTAGCGGGAGGGCCCAGGTTCGGGAATGAGCAGTTCTTC
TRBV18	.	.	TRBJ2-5	CASSADSPAPQYF	TGTGCCAGCTCAGCGGACAGTCCCGCGCCCCAGTACTTC
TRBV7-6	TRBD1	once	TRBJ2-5	CASSPVEGTGGGGETQYF	TGTGCCAGCAGCCCGGTAGAAGGGACAGGCGGAGGGGGTGAGACCCAGTACTTC
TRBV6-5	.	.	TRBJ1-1	CASIRARNTEAFF	TGTGCCAGCATCAGGGCTAGAAACACTGAAGCTTTCTTT
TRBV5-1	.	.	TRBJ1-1	CASSSSNTEAFF	TGCGCCAGCAGCTCGTCGAACACTGAAGCTTTCTTT
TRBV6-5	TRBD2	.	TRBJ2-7	CASTSGRASSYEQYF	TGTGCCAGCACCTCGGGGAGGGCTTCCTCTTACGAGCAGTACTTC
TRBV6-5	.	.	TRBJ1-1	CASSFNRPNTEAFF	TGTGCCAGCAGTTTCAACAGACCGAACACTGAAGCTTTCTTT
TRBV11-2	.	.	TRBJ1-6	CASSHDSPLHF	TGTGCCAGCAGCCATGATTCACCCCTCCACTTT
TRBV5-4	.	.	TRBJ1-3	CASSPRGGPSGNTIYF	TGTGCCAGCAGCCCAAGGGGGGGCCCCTCTGGAAACACCATATATTTT
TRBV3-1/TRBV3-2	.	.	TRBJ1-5	CASSQDPGPNQPQHF	TGTGCCAGCAGCCAAGACCCAGGCCCGAATCAGCCCCAGCATTTT
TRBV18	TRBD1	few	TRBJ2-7	CASSPGTGVGEQYF	TGTGCCAGCTCACCCGGGACAGGGGTGGGGGAGCAGTACTTC
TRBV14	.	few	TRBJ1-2	CASSQVSVYGYTF	TGTGCCAGCAGCCAAGTTAGCGTCTATGGCTACACCTTC
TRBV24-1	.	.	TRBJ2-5	CATSSRGAGTQYF	TGTGCCACCAGCAGTCGGGGGGCGGGGACCCAGTACTTC
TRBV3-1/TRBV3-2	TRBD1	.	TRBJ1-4	CASSKQGNEKLFF	TGTGCCAGCAGTAAACAGGGGAATGAAAAACTGTTTTTT
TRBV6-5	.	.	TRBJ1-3	CASSYSAGISGNTIYF	TGTGCCAGCAGTTACTCGGCAGGGATCTCTGGAAACACCATATATTTT
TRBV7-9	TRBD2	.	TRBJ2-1	CASSPLTSVNEQFF	TGTGCCAGCAGCCCTCTGACTAGCGTCAATGAGCAGTTCTTC
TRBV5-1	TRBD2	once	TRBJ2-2	CASSLAGAGTGELFF	TGCGCCAGCAGCTTAGCGGGAGCGGGCACCGGGGAGCTGTTTTTT
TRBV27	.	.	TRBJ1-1	CASRFLGGDTEAFF	TGTGCCAGCAGGTTCCTCGGGGGAGACACTGAAGCTTTCTTT
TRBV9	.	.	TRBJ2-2	CASSVGGSANTGELFF	TGTGCCAGCAGCGTAGGAGGCAGCGCGAACACCGGGGAGCTGTTTTTT
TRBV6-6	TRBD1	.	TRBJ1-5	CASSYLRQGNQPQHF	TGTGCCAGCAGTTACCTCAGACAGGGTAACCAGCCCCAGCATTTT
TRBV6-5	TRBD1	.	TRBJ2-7	CASTRDRYEQYF	TGTGCCAGCACTCGGGACAGGTACGAGCAGTACTTC
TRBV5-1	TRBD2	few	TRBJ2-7	CASRTTSGGSYEQYF	TGCGCCAGCAGAACAACTAGCGGGGGCTCCTACGAGCAGTACTTC
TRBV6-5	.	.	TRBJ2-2	CAVLNRRTTGELFF	TGTGCCGTCCTCAACAGGAGAACTACCGGGGAGCTGTTTTTT
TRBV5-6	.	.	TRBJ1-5	CASSQEGNQPQHF	TGTGCCAGCAGTCAGGAGGGCAATCAGCCCCAGCATTTT
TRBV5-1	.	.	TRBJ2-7	CASSLSGNEQYF	TGCGCCAGCAGCTTGTCAGGGAACGAGCAGTACTTC
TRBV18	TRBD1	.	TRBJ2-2	CASSPGLSPGTGRNTGELFF	TGTGCCAGCTCACCCGGGTTGTCCCCCGGGACAGGGAGGAACACCGGGGAGCTGTTTTTT
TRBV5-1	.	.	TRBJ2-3	CASSLTSTDTQYF	TGCGCCAGCAGCCTAACTAGCACAGATACGCAGTATTTT
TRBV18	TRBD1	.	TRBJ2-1	CASLPGQGSYNEQFF	TGTGCCAGCTTACCGGGACAGGGGAGCTACAATGAGCAGTTCTTC
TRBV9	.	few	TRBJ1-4	CASSVQGGNEKLFF	TGTGCCAGCAGCGTTCAGGGCGGTAATGAAAAACTGTTTTTT
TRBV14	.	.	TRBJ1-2	CASSRLAPGGGYTF	TGTGCCAGCAGCCGACTAGCCCCAGGCGGTGGCTACACCTTC
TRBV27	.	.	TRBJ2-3	CASSYGQDTDTQYF	TGTGCCAGCAGTTACGGACAAGACACAGATACGCAGTATTTT
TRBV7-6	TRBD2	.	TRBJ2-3	CASSTGTSGSSDTQYF	TGTGCCAGCAGCACCGGGACTAGCGGGAGTTCAGATACGCAGTATTTT
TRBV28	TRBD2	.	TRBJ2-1	CASRPGGSSYNEQFF	TGTGCCAGTCGTCCCGGCGGGAGCTCCTACAATGAGCAGTTCTTC
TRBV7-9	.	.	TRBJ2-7	CASSSAMDRDYEQYF	TGTGCCAGCAGCTCCGCGATGGACAGAGACTACGAGCAGTACTTC
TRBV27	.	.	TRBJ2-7	CASSFLTGQLSGEQYF	TGTGCCAGCAGTTTTTTGACTGGACAGCTGTCAGGCGAGCAGTACTTC
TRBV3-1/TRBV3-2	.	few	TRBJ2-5	CASSAGGAETQYF	TGTGCCAGCAGCGCCGGGGGAGCAGAGACCCAGTACTTC
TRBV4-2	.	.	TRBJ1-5	CASSQILDRSNQPQHF	TGTGCCAGCAGCCAAATTCTTGACAGGAGCAATCAGCCCCAGCATTTT
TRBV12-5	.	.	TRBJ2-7	CASGLFSGATPWEQYF	TGTGCTAGTGGTTTGTTCTCGGGAGCCACCCCGTGGGAGCAGTACTTC
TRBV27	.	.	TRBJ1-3	CASSLFLRYTIYF	TGTGCCAGCAGTTTATTTTTGCGATACACCATATATTTT
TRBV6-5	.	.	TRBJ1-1	CASSYSEVEATEAFF	TGTGCCAGCAGTTACTCAGAGGTGGAGGCCACTGAAGCTTTCTTT
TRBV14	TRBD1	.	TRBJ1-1	CASSQGGQGGEAFF	TGTGCCAGCAGCCAAGGCGGACAGGGGGGTGAAGCTTTCTTT
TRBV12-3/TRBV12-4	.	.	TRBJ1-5	CATGKRSNQPQHF	TGTGCCACTGGAAAGAGGAGCAATCAGCCCCAGCATTTT
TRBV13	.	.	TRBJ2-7	CASSSGTGVYEQYF	TGTGCCAGCAGCTCCGGGACGGGGGTCTACGAGCAGTACTTC
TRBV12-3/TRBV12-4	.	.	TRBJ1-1	CASSLVQDTEAFF	TGTGCCAGCAGTTTAGTTCAGGACACTGAAGCTTTCTTT
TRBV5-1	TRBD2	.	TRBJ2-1	CASSFTSGSNNEQFF	TGCGCCAGCAGCTTTACTAGCGGGAGCAACAATGAGCAGTTCTTC
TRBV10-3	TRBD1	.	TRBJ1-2	CAISEVGQTSGGHYGYTF	TGTGCCATCAGTGAGGTGGGACAGACTTCTGGAGGTCACTATGGCTACACCTTC
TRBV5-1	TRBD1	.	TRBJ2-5	CASSPTQTGAQETQYF	TGCGCCAGCAGCCCTACCCAAACAGGGGCCCAAGAGACCCAGTACTTC
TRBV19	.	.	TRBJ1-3	CASSQDPRDTLQSSGNTIYF	TGTGCCAGTAGTCAAGACCCCCGGGACACTCTCCAGAGCTCTGGAAACACCATATATTTT
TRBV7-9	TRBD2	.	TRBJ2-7	CASSPRGGDEQYF	TGTGCCAGCAGCCCCCGGGGGGGAGACGAGCAGTACTTC